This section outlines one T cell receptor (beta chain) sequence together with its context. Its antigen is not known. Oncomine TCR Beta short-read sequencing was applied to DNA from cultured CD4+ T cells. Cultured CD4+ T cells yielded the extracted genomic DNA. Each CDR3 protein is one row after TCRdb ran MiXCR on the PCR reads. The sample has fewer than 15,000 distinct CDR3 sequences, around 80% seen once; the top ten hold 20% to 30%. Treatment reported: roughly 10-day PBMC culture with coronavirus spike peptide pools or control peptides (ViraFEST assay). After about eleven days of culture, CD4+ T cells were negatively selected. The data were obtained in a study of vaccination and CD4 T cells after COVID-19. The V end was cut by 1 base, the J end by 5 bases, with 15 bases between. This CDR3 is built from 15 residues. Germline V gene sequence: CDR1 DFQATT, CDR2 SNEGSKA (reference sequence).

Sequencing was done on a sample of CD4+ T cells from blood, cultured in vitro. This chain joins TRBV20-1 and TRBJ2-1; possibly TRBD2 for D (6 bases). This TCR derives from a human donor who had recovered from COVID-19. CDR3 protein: CSARGGREPHNEQFF. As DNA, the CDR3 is TGCAGTGCTAGAGGAGGACGGGAGCCCCACAATGAGCAGTTCTTC.